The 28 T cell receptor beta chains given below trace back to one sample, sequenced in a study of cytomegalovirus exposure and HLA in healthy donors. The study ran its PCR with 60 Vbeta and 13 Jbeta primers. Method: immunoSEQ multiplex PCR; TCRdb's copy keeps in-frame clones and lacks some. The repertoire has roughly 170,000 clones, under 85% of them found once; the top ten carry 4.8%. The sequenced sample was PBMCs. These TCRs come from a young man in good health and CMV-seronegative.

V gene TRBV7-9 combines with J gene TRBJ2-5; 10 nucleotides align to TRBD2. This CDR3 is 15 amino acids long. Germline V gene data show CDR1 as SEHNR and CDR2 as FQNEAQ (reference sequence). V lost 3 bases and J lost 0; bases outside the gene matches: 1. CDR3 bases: TGTGCCAGCAGCTTTAGCGGGGGGAACCAAGAGACCCAGTACTTC. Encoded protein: CASSFSGGNQETQYF.

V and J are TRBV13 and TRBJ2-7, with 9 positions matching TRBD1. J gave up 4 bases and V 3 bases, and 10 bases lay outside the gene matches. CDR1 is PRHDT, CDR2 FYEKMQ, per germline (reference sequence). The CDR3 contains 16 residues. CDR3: CASSFSHRGLGYEQYF. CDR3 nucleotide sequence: TGTGCCAGCAGCTTCTCACACAGGGGGCTGGGGTACGAGCAGTACTTC.

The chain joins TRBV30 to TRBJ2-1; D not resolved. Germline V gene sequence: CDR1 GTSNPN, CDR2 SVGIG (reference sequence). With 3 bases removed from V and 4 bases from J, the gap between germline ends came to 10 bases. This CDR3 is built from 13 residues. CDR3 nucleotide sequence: TGTGCCTGGAGGACAATCCGTTACAATGAGCAGTTCTTC. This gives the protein CAWRTIRYNEQFF.

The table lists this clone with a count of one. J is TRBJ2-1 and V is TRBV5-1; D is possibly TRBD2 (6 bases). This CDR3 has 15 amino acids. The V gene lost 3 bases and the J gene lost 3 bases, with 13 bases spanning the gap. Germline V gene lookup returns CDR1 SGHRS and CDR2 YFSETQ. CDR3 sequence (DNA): TGCGCCAGCAGCTCCCGACTAGTACGCTACAATGAGCAGTTCTTC. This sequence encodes CASSSRLVRYNEQFF. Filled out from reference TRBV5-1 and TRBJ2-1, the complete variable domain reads KAGVTQTPRYLIKTRGQQVTLSCSPISGHRSVSWYQQTPGQGLQFLFEYFSETQRNKGNFPGRFSGRQFSNSRSEMNVSTLELGDSALYLCASSSRLVRYNEQFFGPGTRLTVL.

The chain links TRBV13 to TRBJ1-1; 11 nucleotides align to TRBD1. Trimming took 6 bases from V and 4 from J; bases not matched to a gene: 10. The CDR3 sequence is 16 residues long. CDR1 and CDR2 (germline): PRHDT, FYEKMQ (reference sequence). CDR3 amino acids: CASSSGQGAVITEAFF. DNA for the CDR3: TGTGCCAGCAGTTCTGGACAGGGGGCTGTGATCACTGAAGCTTTCTTT.

The DNA of the CDR3 is TGTGCCAGCAGTGGACCCAGGCCGACGCTGGATGAGCAGTTCTTC. It encodes CASSGPRPTLDEQFF. The rearrangement uses TRBV2 and TRBJ2-1; D remains unclear. V lost 4 bases to trimming and J lost 8 bases, with 18 bases between them. Germline V lookup: CDR1 SNHLY, CDR2 FYNNEI. CDR3 length equals 15 residues.

Here the CDR3 DNA reads TGCGCCAGCAGCTCAACCGTCCAACTCGGTACGCAGTATTTT. Its translation is CASSSTVQLGTQYF. J is TRBJ2-3 and V is TRBV5-1; D is ambiguous. CDR1 and CDR2 (germline): SGHRS, YFSETQ. Between the trimmed V and J ends, which lost 3 bases and 8 bases, there was a span of 16 bases. The CDR3 extends over 14 amino acids.

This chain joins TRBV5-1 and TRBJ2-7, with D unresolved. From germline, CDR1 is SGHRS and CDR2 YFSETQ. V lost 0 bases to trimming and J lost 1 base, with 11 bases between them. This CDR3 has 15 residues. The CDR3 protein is CASSLDRLISYEQYF. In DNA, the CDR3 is TGCGCCAGCAGCTTGGATAGATTAATTTCCTACGAGCAGTACTTC. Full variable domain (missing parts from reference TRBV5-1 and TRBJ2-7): KAGVTQTPRYLIKTRGQQVTLSCSPISGHRSVSWYQQTPGQGLQFLFEYFSETQRNKGNFPGRFSGRQFSNSRSEMNVSTLELGDSALYLCASSLDRLISYEQYFGPGTRLTVT.

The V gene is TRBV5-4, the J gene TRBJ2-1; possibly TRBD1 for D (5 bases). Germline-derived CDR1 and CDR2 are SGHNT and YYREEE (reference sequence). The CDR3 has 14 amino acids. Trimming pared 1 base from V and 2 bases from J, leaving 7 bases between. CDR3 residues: CASSLRQTYNEQFF. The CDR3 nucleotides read TGTGCCAGCAGCTTGAGACAGACCTACAATGAGCAGTTCTTC.

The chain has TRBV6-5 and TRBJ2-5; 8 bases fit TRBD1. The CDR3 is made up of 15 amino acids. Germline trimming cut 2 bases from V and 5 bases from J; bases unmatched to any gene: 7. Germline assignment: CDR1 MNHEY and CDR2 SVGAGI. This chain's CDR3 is CASSYPGQGVETQYF. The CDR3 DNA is TGTGCCAGCAGTTACCCTGGACAGGGTGTGGAGACCCAGTACTTC.

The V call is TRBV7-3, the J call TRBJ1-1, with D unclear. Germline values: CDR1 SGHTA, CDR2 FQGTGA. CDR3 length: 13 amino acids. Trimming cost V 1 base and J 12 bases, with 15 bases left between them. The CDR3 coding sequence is TGTGCCAGCAGCTTAAGTAGGGAGGAGAAGACTTTCTTT. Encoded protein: CASSLSREEKTFF.

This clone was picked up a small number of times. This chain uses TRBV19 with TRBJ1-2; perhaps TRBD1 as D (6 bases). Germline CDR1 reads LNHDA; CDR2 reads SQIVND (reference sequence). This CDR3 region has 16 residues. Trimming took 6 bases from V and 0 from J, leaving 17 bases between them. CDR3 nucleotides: TGTGCCAGTAGATACTCCCAGGACAGAGCTAACTATGGCTACACCTTC. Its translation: CASRYSQDRANYGYTF.

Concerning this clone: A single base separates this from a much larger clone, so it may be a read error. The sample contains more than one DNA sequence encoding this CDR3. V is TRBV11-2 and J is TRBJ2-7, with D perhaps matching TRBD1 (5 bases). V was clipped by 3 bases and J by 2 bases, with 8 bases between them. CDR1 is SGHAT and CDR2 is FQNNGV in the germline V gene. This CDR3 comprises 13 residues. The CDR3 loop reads CASSLGRAYEQYF. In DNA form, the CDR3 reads TGTGCCAGCAGCTTGGGCAGGGCCTACGAGCAGTACTTC. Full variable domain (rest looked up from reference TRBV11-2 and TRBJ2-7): EAGVAQSPRYKIIEKRQSVAFWCNPISGHATLYWYQQILGQGPKLLIQFQNNGVVDDSQLPKDRFSAERLKGVDSTLKIQPAKLEDSAVYLCASSLGRAYEQYFGPGTRLTVT.

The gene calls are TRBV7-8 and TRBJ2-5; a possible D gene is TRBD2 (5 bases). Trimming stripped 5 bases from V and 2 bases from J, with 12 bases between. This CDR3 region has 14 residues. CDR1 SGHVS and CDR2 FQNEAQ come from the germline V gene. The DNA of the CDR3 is TGTGCCAGCAGCCCTCGGAGGTCACAAGAGACCCAGTACTTC. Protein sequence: CASSPRRSQETQYF.

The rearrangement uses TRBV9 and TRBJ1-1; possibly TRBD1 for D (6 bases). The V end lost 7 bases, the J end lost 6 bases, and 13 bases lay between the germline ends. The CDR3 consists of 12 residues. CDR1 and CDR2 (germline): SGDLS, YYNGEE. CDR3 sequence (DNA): TGTGCCAGCGCCGGGGACACCTCTGAAGCTTTCTTT. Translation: CASAGDTSEAFF.

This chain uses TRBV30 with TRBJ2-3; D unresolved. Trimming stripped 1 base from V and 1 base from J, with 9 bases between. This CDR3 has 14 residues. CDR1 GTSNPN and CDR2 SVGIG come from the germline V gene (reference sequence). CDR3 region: CAWSAELRTDTQYF. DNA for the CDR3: TGTGCCTGGAGTGCCGAACTCCGCACAGATACGCAGTATTTT.

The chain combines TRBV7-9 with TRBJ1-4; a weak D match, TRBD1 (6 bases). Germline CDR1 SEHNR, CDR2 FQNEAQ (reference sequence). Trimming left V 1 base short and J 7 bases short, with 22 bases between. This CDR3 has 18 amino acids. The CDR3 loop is CASSLGGPRTGPGEKLFF. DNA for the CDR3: TGTGCCAGCAGCTTAGGTGGGCCGCGAACAGGGCCTGGTGAAAAACTGTTTTTT. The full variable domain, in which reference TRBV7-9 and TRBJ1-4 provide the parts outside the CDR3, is DTGVSQNPRHKITKRGQNVTFRCDPISEHNRLYWYRQTLGQGPEFLTYFQNEAQLEKSRLLSDRFSAERPKGSFSTLEIQRTEQGDSAMYLCASSLGGPRTGPGEKLFFGSGTQLSVL.

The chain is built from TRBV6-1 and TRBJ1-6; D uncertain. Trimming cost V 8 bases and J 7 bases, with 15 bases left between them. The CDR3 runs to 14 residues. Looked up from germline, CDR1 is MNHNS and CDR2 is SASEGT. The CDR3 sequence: CASGRTTGNSPLHF. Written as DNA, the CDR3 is TGTGCCAGCGGGAGGACGACCGGGAATTCACCCCTCCACTTT.

CDR3 sequence reads: CASSVTSGPYEQYF. In DNA form, the CDR3 reads TGTGCCAGCAGCGTTACTAGCGGCCCCTACGAGCAGTACTTC. This chain connects TRBV9 to TRBJ2-7, with TRBD2 matching 8 bases. Losses at the gene ends were 2 bases for V and 2 bases for J; bases not matched to a gene: 3. This CDR3 comprises 14 residues. Germline CDR1 SGDLS, CDR2 YYNGEE.

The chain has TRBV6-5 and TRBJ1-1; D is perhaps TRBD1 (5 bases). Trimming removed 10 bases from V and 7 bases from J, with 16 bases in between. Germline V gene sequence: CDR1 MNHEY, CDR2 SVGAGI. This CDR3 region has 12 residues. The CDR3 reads CAIKTGTSEAFF. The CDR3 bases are TGTGCCATAAAAACCGGGACTAGTGAAGCTTTCTTT.

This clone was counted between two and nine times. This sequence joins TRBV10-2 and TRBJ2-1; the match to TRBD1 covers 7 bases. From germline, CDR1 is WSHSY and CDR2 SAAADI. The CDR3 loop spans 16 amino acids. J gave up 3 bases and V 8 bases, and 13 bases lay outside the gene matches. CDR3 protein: CASQPIDRANYNEQFF. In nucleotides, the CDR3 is TGCGCCAGCCAACCTATAGACAGGGCTAACTACAATGAGCAGTTCTTC.

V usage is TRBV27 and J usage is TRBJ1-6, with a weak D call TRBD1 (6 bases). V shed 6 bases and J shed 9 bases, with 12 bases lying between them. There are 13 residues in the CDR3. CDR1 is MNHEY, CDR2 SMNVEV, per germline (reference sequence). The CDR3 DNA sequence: TGTGCCAGCAGGGGTGCACAGGGTTCACCCCTCCACTTT. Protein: CASRGAQGSPLHF.

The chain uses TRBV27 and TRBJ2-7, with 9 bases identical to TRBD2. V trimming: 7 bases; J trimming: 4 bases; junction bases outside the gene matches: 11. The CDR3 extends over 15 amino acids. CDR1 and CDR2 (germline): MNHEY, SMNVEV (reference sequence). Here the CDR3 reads CASTAGTSPPYEQYF. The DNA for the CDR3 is TGTGCCAGCACCGCCGGGACTAGCCCTCCTTACGAGCAGTACTTC.

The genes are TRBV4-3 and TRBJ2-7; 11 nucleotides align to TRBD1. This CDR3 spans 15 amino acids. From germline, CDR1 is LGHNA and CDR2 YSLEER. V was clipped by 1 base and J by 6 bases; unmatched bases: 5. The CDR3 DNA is TGCGCCAGCAGCCAAGGGGGGACAGGGGGTTTCGAGCAGTACTTC. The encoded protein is CASSQGGTGGFEQYF.

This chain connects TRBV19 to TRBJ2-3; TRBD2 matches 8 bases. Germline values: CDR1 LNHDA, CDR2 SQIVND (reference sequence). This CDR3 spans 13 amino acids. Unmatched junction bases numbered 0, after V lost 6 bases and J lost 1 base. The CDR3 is CASRLAGTDTQYF. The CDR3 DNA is TGTGCCAGTAGACTAGCGGGCACAGATACGCAGTATTTT.

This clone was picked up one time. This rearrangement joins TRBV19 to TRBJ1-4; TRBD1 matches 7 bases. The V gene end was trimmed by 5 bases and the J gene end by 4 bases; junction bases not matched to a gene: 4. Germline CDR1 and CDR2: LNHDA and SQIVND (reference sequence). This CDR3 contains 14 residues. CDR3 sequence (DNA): TGTGCCAGTAGTCCGGGACAGAGTAATGAAAAACTGTTTTTT. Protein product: CASSPGQSNEKLFF.

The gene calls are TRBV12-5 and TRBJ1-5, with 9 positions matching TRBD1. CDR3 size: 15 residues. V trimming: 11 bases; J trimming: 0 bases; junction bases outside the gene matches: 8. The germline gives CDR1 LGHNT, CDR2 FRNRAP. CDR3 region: CAHRGRVNSNQPQHF. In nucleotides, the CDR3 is TGTGCTCACAGGGGGCGCGTAAATAGCAATCAGCCCCAGCATTTT.

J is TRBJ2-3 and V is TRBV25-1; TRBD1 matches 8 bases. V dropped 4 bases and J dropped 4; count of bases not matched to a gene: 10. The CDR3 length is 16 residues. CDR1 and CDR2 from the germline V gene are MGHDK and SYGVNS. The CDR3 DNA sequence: TGTGCCAGCAGTGGCCGGGACAGGAGGGGCGCAGATACGCAGTATTTT. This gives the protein CASSGRDRRGADTQYF.